This T cell receptor (beta chain) derives from a study of neurological immune-mediated disorders (dated 2019 in TCRdb). Background on the whole study: Among the 34 multiple sclerosis patients, relapsing-remitting MS accounted for approximately 31 and secondary progressive MS accounted for 3. Using UMI-based sequencing, the study compared peripheral blood TCR-beta repertoires from patients with HTLV-I-associated myelopathy (HAM/TSP), patients with multiple sclerosis, and healthy controls. The approximately 100 TCR-beta libraries included longitudinal samples, technical triplicates and paired sorted CD4+ and CD8+ T-cell subsets alongside PBMC samples. Of the 68 subjects in the cohort, about 15 were HAM/TSP patients, roughly 34 were multiple sclerosis patients, and roughly 20 were healthy controls. Broader findings and caveats from the paper: No identical CDR3 amino acid sequences were shared among expanded clones across subjects, suggesting private TCR-beta repertoires in all groups. TCR clonal expansion was highest in HAM/TSP patients and lowest in MS patients, with MS patients falling below even healthy controls. In a phylogenetic analysis, the repertoires of 18 out of 34 MS patients fell into a single cluster of related CDR3 sequences, pointing to a possible signature at the repertoire level. The MS cluster showed no association with clinical or MRI features, and the authors stated that larger cohorts are needed.

cDNA was synthesized by template-switch 5'RACE using a primer with a 10-nucleotide random unique molecular identifier that tagged each TCR transcript. Each sequencing run produced over 190 million TCR-beta sequences covering 15-18 subjects. The RNeasy kit was used for extraction of total RNA. The KAPA Real-time Library Amplification kit was used to amplify TCR-beta VDJ regions with primers targeting the TCR constant region and the 5'RACE anchor. A first PCR added sample indexes and Illumina adaptors, after which a second PCR increased the library yield. The roughly 650 bp TCR product was size-selected on a 2% E-gel SizeSelection system after Ampure bead purification. Before pooling, library quality was checked on a Bioanalyzer, concentration was measured with Qubit, and libraries were quantified with the Kapa Library Quantification kit. Libraries were sequenced paired-end 2 x 150 bp on an Illumina HiSeq 2500. To increase sequence diversity, roughly 23-30% phiX was spiked into each library pool. In the paper's pipeline: Quality-filtered reads were processed with the UMI-based MiGEC pipeline, which removed over 75% of raw TCR sequences during error correction. VDJ genes were aligned to IMGT germline references, and clonotypes were defined by unique CDR3 amino acid sequence plus V-J genes. VDJtools evaluated clonal expansion, Shannon diversity and CDR3 relatedness (CalcPairwiseDistances, ClusterSamples); CLCbio workbench built phylogenetic trees. Using coefficient-of-variation modelling across technical triplicates, the study counted a clone as expanded if it had at least 8 unique UMIs. TCRdb applied fastp at Q25 and MiXCR to the public reads, then kept only in-frame beta chains. Records with the same CDR3 protein are collapsed into one entry carrying the most frequent genes and DNA. The V and J calls, along with clone size, are taken from TCRdb and not from the paper's own processing. The sample table shows about 66,000 distinct CDR3 sequences, and nearly 3.5% are seen once. 3% to 4% of the sample comes from the top ten.

CDR1 and CDR2 are drawn from the germline V gene: SGHRS, YFSETQ. The CDR3 spans 14 residues, from the cysteine through the phenylalanine. Only CDR3 DNA remains: 42 bases, in frame from the first base. The germline ends are 15 bases apart after V is trimmed by 3 bases and J by 8 bases. This clonotype was counted at least ten times. Its specific antigen is unknown. Per-nucleotide qualities are absent, and no much larger clonotype sits a single base away. For unsorted PBMC libraries, 2 million PBMCs were used after storage in RNAlater at -80 degrees C until RNA extraction. The multiple sclerosis patients were enrolled in a US clinical protocol that used magnetic resonance imaging to evaluate disease progression. Peripheral blood was subjected to Ficoll-Hypaque density gradient centrifugation to isolate PBMCs, which were then cryopreserved in liquid nitrogen.

This sequence uses TRBV5-1 and TRBJ2-1; the D gene could be TRBD1 or TRBD2, each one agreeing over 6 bases. The source of this sequence is a man between 40 and 49 years old with multiple sclerosis. Input material: PBMCs. The CDR3 reads as follows: CASSWGTGGDEQFF. The nucleotide sequence reads TGCGCCAGCAGCTGGGGGACTGGGGGCGATGAGCAGTTCTTC.